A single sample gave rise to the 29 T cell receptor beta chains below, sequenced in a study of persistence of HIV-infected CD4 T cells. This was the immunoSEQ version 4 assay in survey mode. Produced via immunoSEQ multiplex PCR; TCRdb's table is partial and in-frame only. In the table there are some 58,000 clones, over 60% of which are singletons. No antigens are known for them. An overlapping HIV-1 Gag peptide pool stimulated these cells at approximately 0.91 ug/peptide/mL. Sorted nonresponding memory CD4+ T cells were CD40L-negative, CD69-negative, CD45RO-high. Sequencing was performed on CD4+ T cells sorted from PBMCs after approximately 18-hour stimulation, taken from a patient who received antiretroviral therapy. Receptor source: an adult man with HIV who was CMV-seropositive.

CDR3 in amino acids: CASTRRGQGNGYTF. The DNA of the CDR3 is TGTGCCAGCACCCGACGGGGGCAAGGGAATGGCTACACCTTC. The chain employs TRBV7-2 and TRBJ1-2, with TRBD1 as a possible D gene (6 bases). Germline lookup yields CDR1 SGHTA and CDR2 FQGNSA. The CDR3 runs to 14 residues. Trimming cost V 7 bases and J 6 bases, with 18 bases left between them.

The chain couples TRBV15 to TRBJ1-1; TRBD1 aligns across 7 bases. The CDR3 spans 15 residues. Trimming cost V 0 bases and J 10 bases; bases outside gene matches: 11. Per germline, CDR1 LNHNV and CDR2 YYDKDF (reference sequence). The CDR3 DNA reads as TGTGCCACCAGCAGAGATCGAGAGGGGACAGCTGGAGCTTTCTTT. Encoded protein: CATSRDREGTAGAFF.

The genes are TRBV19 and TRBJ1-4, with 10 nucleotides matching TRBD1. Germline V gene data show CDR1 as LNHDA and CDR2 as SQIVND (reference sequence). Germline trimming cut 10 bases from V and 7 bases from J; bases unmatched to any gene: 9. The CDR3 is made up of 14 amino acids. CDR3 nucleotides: TGTGCCACCAGAAGGGACAGGGGAGGTGAAAAACTGTTTTTT. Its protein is CATRRDRGGEKLFF.

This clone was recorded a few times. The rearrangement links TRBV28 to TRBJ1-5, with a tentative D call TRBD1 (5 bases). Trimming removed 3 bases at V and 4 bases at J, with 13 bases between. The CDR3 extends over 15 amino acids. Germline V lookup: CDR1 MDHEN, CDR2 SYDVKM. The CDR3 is CASSLWNRLNQPQHF. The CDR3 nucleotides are TGTGCCAGCAGTTTGTGGAACAGGCTAAATCAGCCCCAGCATTTT.

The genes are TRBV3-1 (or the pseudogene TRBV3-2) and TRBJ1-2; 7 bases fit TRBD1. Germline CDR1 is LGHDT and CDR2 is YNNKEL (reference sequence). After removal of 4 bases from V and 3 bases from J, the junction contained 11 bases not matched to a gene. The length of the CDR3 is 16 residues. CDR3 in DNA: TGTGCCAGCAGCCCCCGGGACAGCTCGGTCTACTATGGCTACACCTTC. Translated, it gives CASSPRDSSVYYGYTF.

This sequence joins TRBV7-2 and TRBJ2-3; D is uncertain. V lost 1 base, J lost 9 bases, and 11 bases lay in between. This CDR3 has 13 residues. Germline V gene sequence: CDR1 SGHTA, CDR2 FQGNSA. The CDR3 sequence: CASSLVAEKTQYF. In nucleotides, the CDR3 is TGTGCCAGCAGCTTAGTGGCGGAAAAAACGCAGTATTTT.

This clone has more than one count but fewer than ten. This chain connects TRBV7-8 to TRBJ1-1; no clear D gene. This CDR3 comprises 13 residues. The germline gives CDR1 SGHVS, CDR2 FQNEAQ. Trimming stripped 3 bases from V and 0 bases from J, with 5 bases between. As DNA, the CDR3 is TGTGCCAGCAGCTTTCGCCTGAACACTGAAGCTTTCTTT. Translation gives CASSFRLNTEAFF.

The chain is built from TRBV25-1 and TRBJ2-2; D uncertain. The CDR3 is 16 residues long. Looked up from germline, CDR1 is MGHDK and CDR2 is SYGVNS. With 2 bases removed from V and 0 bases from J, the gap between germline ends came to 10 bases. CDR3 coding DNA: TGTGCCAGCAGTGAACCGAACAAGCCGAACACCGGGGAGCTGTTTTTT. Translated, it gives CASSEPNKPNTGELFF.

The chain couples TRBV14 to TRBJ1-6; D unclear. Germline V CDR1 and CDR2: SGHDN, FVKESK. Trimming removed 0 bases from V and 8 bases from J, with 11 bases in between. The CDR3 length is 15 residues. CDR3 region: CASSQDFGRDSPLHF. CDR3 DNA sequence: TGTGCCAGCAGCCAAGATTTCGGCCGTGATTCACCCCTCCACTTT.

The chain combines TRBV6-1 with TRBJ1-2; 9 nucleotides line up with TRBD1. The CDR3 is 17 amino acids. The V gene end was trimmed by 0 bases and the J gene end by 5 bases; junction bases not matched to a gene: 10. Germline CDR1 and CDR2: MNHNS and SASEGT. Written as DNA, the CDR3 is TGTGCCAGCAGTGAAGCAGTAGGAGGACAGGGGCCTTATGGCTACACCTTC. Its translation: CASSEAVGGQGPYGYTF.

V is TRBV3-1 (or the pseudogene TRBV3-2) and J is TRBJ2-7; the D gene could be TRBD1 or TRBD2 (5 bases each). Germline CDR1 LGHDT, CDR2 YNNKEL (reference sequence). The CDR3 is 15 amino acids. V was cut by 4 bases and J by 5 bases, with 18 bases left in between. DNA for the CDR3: TGTGCCAGCAGCCCCTCGGGGACGTCTCGCGACGAGCAGTACTTC. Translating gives CASSPSGTSRDEQYF.

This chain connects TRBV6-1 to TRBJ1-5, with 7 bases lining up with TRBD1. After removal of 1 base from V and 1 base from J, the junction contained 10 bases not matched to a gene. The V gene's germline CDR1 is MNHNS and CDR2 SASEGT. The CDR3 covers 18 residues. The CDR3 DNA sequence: TGTGCCAGCAGTGAAGGCCCCCGGGACAGTTACAGCAATCAGCCCCAGCATTTT. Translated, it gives CASSEGPRDSYSNQPQHF.

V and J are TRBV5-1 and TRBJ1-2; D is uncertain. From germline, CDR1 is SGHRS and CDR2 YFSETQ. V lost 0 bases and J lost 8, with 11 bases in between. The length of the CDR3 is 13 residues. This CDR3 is CASSLEAPYGYTF. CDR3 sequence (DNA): TGCGCCAGCAGCTTGGAAGCACCGTACGGCTACACCTTC.

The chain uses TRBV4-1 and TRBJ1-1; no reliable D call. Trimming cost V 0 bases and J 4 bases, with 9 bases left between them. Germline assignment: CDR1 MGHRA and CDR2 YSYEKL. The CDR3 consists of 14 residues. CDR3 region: CASSQDRISTEAFF. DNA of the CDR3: TGCGCCAGCAGCCAAGATCGAATCTCCACTGAAGCTTTCTTT.

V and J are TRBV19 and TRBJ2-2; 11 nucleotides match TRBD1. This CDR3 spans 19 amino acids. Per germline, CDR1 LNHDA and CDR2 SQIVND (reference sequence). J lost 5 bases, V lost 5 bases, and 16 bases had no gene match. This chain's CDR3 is CASSVLTPGQGVRTGELFF. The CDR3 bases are TGTGCCAGTAGTGTTCTTACCCCGGGACAGGGGGTAAGGACCGGGGAGCTGTTTTTT.

The CDR3 coding sequence is TGTGCCAGCAGAGAGACAGGGGAGAACATTCAGTACTTC. It codes for CASRETGENIQYF. The chain joins TRBV28 to TRBJ2-4, with 8 bases fitting TRBD1. The V and J ends lost 6 bases and 7 bases, in that order; junction bases with no gene match: 5. The CDR3 contains 13 residues. Germline V CDR1 and CDR2: MDHEN, SYDVKM.

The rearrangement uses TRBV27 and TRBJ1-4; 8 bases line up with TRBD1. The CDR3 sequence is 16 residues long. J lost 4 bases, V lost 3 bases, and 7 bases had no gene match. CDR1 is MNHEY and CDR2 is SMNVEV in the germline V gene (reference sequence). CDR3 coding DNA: TGTGCCAGCAGTTTCGGCAGGGGGCTTGATAATGAAAAACTGTTTTTT. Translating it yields CASSFGRGLDNEKLFF.

The CDR3 nucleotides are TGTGCCAGCAGGCCGAACAGTTCTCCCGATCAGCCCCAGCATTTT. Amino acids: CASRPNSSPDQPQHF. The V and J genes are TRBV5-6 and TRBJ1-5, with no clear D. The CDR3 length is 15 residues. V was clipped by 5 bases and J by 5 bases, with 17 bases between them. CDR1 is SGHDT and CDR2 is YYEEEE in the germline V gene.

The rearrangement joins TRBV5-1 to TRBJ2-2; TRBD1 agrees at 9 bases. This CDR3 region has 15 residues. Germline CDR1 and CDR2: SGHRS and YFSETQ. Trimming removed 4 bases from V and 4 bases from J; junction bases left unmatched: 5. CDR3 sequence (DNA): TGCGCCAGCAGCACGGGACAGGGAATCACCGGGGAGCTGTTTTTT. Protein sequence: CASSTGQGITGELFF.

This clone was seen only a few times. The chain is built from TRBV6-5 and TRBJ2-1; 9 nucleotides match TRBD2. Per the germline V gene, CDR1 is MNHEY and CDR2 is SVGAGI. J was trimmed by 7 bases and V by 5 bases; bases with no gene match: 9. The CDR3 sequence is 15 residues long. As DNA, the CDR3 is TGTGCCAGCAGTCCAAGCGGGGGGCCGTATAATGAGCAGTTCTTC. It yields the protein CASSPSGGPYNEQFF.

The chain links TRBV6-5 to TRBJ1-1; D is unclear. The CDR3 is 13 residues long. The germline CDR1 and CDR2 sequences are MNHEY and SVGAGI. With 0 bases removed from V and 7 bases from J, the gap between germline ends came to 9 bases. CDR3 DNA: TGTGCCAGCAGTTACTCAGGCCGGCGTGAAGCTTTCTTT. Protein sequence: CASSYSGRREAFF.

The CDR3 bases are TGTGCAAGTCGCTTGCGGCGGGGGCTCACAGATACGCAGTATTTT. This encodes CASRLRRGLTDTQYF. J is TRBJ2-3 and V is TRBV12-2; the table's TRBD2 call for D was not verified on the DNA. TRBV12-2 counts as a pseudogene. The CDR3 loop spans 15 amino acids.

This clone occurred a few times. The CDR3 loop is CASSLVATDNEKLFF. DNA of the CDR3: TGTGCCAGCAGTTTGGTAGCAACTGATAATGAAAAACTGTTTTTT. The gene calls are TRBV28 and TRBJ1-4, with unresolved D. CDR1 MDHEN and CDR2 SYDVKM come from the germline V gene. This CDR3 spans 15 amino acids. The V end lost 3 bases, the J end lost 4 bases, and 12 bases lay between the germline ends.

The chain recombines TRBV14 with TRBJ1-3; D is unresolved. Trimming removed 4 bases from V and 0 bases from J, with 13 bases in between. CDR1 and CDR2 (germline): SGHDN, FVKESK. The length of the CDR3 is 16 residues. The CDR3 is CASSPLGSFSGNTIYF. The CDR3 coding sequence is TGTGCCAGCAGCCCACTCGGTTCTTTCTCTGGAAACACCATATATTTT.

CDR3 sequence: CSAFSSYEQYF. CDR3 DNA: TGCAGTGCTTTTTCCAGCTACGAGCAGTACTTC. The chain joins TRBV20-1 to TRBJ2-7; D call uncertain. Germline V gene lookup returns CDR1 DFQATT and CDR2 SNEGSKA (reference sequence). Between the trimmed V and J ends, which lost 5 bases and 3 bases, there was a span of 8 bases. The CDR3 loop spans 11 amino acids.

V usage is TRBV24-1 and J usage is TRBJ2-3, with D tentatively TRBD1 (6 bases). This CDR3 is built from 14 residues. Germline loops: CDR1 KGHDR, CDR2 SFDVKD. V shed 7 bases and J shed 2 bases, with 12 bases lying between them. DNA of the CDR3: TGTGCCACCAGAGGGGGACACACCACAGATACGCAGTATTTT. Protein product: CATRGGHTTDTQYF.

The CDR3 reads CASSASGGAVMTQYF. In DNA form, the CDR3 reads TGTGCCAGTAGTGCTAGCGGGGGAGCTGTTATGACGCAGTATTTT. This chain joins TRBV19 and TRBJ2-3; TRBD2 matches 10 bases. This CDR3 is 15 amino acids long. V lost 5 bases and J lost 9; bases outside the gene matches: 11. The germline V gene has CDR1 LNHDA and CDR2 SQIVND (reference sequence).

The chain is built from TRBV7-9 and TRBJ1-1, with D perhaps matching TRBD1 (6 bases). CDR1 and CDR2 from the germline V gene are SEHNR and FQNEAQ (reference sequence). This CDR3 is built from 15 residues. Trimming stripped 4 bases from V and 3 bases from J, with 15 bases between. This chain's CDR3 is CASSSTGGRDTEAFF. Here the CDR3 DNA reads TGTGCCAGCAGCTCCACGGGGGGGCGAGACACTGAAGCTTTCTTT.

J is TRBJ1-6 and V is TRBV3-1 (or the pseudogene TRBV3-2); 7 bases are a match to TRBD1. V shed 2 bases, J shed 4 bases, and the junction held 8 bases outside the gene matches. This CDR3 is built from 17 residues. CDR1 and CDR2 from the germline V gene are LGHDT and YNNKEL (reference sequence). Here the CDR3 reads CASSQNSGGPYNSPLHF. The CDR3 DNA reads TGTGCCAGCAGCCAAAATTCAGGGGGTCCTTATAATTCACCCCTCCACTTT.